This is a list of T cell receptor beta chains from one sample in a study of blood T cell repertoires in COVID-19. The assay was immunoSEQ multiplex PCR, and TCRdb's table has in-frame clones only and misses some. The sample includes some 220,000 clones, around 80% of them seen just once. Material: peripheral blood. These receptor sequences come from a human donor in a cohort sampled during active COVID-19. Each CDR3 is given with its conserved first and last residue. A D gene is named only where the DNA matches it firmly. Clone size appears in some rows only: once, few, many, or a class for an expanded clone.

NA	17	TRBV29-1	TRBD1	TRBJ2-1	TGCAGCGTTGAAGATGGGACTGACAGGGGTTCCTACAATGAGCAGTTCTTC	CSVEDGTDRGSYNEQFF
NA	16	TRBV4-1	NA	TRBJ2-5	TGCGCCAGCAGCCAAGATCTCCCCGAAAGGGGGGAGACCCAGTACTTC	CASSQDLPERGETQYF
NA	15	TRBV6-6	TRBD1	TRBJ2-7	TGTGCCAGCAGTTACCCCGGACAGGGACGGTACGAGCAGTACTTC	CASSYPGQGRYEQYF
NA	14	TRBV19	NA	TRBJ2-2	TGTGCCAGTAGTACGGTCGCGAACACCGGGGAGCTGTTTTTT	CASSTVANTGELFF
NA	15	TRBV28	TRBD2	TRBJ2-5	TGTGCCAGCAGGGGAGCGGGAGGCCGGGGAGAGACCCAGTACTTC	CASRGAGGRGETQYF
once	15	TRBV3-1/TRBV3-2	NA	TRBJ2-5	TGTGCCAGCAGCCAAGGGCCTAGATTAGGAGAGACCCAGTACTTC	CASSQGPRLGETQYF
once	14	TRBV6-5	NA	TRBJ2-7	TGTGCCAGCAGTTATGGGCTTTACGCGGGCGAGCAGTACTTC	CASSYGLYAGEQYF
NA	16	TRBV7-2	NA	TRBJ2-7	TGTGCCAGCAGCTTAGGTTCGACAGACCTTTCCTACGAGCAGTACTTC	CASSLGSTDLSYEQYF
NA	13	TRBV5-6	NA	TRBJ2-5	TGTGCCAGCAGCATGGACAGCCGAGAGACCCAGTACTTC	CASSMDSRETQYF
NA	13	TRBV5-8	TRBD1	TRBJ1-1	TGTGCCAGCAGCAATTTTGCGGGACAGGAAGCTTTCTTT	CASSNFAGQEAFF
once	15	TRBV24-1	TRBD1	TRBJ2-5	TGTGCCACCAGTGATTCCCGGACAGGGCGAGAGACCCAGTACTTC	CATSDSRTGRETQYF
NA	14	TRBV3-1/TRBV3-2	TRBD1	TRBJ1-2	TGTGCCAGCAGTCGTACCGGGACAGGGAATGGCTACACCTTC	CASSRTGTGNGYTF
few	16	TRBV14	NA	TRBJ2-7	TGTGCCAGCAGCCAAGGCCCGGGGATCGCCAACTACGAGCAGTACTTC	CASSQGPGIANYEQYF
once	13	TRBV29-1	TRBD1	TRBJ2-5	TGCAGCGTCGGACAGGGTCGGGAAGAGACCCAGTACTTC	CSVGQGREETQYF
NA	15	TRBV11-3	TRBD2	TRBJ2-1	TGTGCCAGCAGCCATTACGAGACTAGCGGAAATGAGCAGTTCTTC	CASSHYETSGNEQFF
once	17	TRBV5-8	NA	TRBJ2-2	TGTGCCAGCAGCGTGCGGGTAAAAACGTCGAACACCGGGGAGCTGTTTTTT	CASSVRVKTSNTGELFF
NA	16	TRBV11-2	TRBD1	TRBJ2-5	TGTGCCAGCAGCTTTGGCACCGGGACAGGCGGAGAGACCCAGTACTTC	CASSFGTGTGGETQYF
NA	15	TRBV3-1/TRBV3-2	TRBD1	TRBJ1-2	TGTGCCAGCAGCGCCGGGACAGGGGGGGCTGGCGGCTACACCTTC	CASSAGTGGAGGYTF
NA	14	TRBV27	TRBD2	TRBJ2-2	TGTGCCAGCAGTCCCCTAGCGGTTTCCGGGGAGCTGTTTTTT	CASSPLAVSGELFF
NA	15	TRBV7-6	TRBD1	TRBJ2-2	TGTGCCAGCAGCCCAGGACAGGGCGGGACCGGGGAGCTGTTTTTT	CASSPGQGGTGELFF
NA	14	TRBV7-6	NA	TRBJ2-7	TGTGCCAGCAGCCCCCAAGCCCTAACGGGCGAGCAGTACTTC	CASSPQALTGEQYF
NA	15	TRBV2	NA	TRBJ1-5	TGTGCCAGCAGTGAACAGGGGAGGGAGGATCAGCCCCAGCATTTT	CASSEQGREDQPQHF
NA	13	TRBV9	TRBD1	TRBJ1-4	TGTGCCAGCAGCGTAGGGACAGGGCAAAAACTGTTTTTT	CASSVGTGQKLFF
once	12	TRBV30	NA	TRBJ1-3	TGTGCCTGGCAGGGTTCTGGGGACACCATATATTTT	CAWQGSGDTIYF
once	15	TRBV10-1	NA	TRBJ2-1	TGCGCCAGCAGTGGCGGTAGCGGAATCTACAATGAGCAGTTCTTC	CASSGGSGIYNEQFF
NA	15	TRBV9	TRBD1	TRBJ2-3	TGTGCCAGCAGCGTCGGGACAGGGAGAGCAGATACGCAGTATTTT	CASSVGTGRADTQYF
NA	14	TRBV7-6	NA	TRBJ1-2	TGTGCCAGCAGCTTAGTTGGGGCAAGGGATGGCTACACCTTC	CASSLVGARDGYTF
NA	12	TRBV20-1	NA	TRBJ2-7	TGCAGTGCTAGTGCCGGACAGATCGAGCAGTACTTC	CSASAGQIEQYF
once	15	TRBV28	TRBD1	TRBJ2-6	TGTGCCAGCCGGACAGGGGTCTCTGGGGCCAACGTCCTGACTTTC	CASRTGVSGANVLTF
NA	13	TRBV7-9	TRBD1	TRBJ1-1	TGTGCCAGCAGCCGACAGGGGTCCACTGAAGCTTTCTTT	CASSRQGSTEAFF
once	13	TRBV7-3	NA	TRBJ2-3	TGTGCCAGCAGCTTCAGGGGTTCAGATACGCAGTATTTT	CASSFRGSDTQYF
NA	15	TRBV7-9	TRBD1	TRBJ1-5	TGTGCCAGCAGCTTGGGGACAGGGGATTTGATGCCCCAGCATTTT	CASSLGTGDLMPQHF
few	13	TRBV11-2	NA	TRBJ2-5	TGTGCCAGCAGCGTCGTGAGGCGGAAGACCCAGTACTTC	CASSVVRRKTQYF
few	15	TRBV11-2	NA	TRBJ2-3	TGTGCCAGCAGTCTCGACCGGGACACCACAGATACGCAGTATTTT	CASSLDRDTTDTQYF
few	14	TRBV27	TRBD1	TRBJ1-3	TGTGCCAGCAGTTCTCAGGGGGGTGGAAACACCATATATTTT	CASSSQGGGNTIYF
NA	15	TRBV6-1	NA	TRBJ2-7	TGTGCCAGCAGTGATCGATCTAGTGCGAACTACGAGCAGTACTTC	CASSDRSSANYEQYF
NA	17	TRBV5-1	NA	TRBJ2-2	TGCGCCAGCAGCTTGGGCAGGGTGAGGATCAACACCGGGGAGCTGTTTTTT	CASSLGRVRINTGELFF
NA	14	TRBV24-1	NA	TRBJ1-5	TGTGCCACCAGTGATTTTAGGGGAAATCAGCCCCAGCATTTT	CATSDFRGNQPQHF
NA	11	TRBV4-1	NA	TRBJ1-2	TGCGCCAGCAGCCAAGATCGTGTACAAAACTTC	CASSQDRVQNF
NA	16	TRBV28	NA	TRBJ2-1	TGTGCCAGCAGCGAACGGGCCTGGAAATCCCAGGGTGAGCAGTTCTTC	CASSERAWKSQGEQFF
NA	13	TRBV3-1/TRBV3-2	TRBD1	TRBJ2-2	TGTGCCAGCAGCTCACAGGGGACCGGGGAGCTGTTTTTT	CASSSQGTGELFF
NA	15	TRBV23-1	NA	TRBJ2-1	TGCGCCAGCAGTCAGCAAACACAGGTATACAATGAGCAGTTCTTC	CASSQQTQVYNEQFF
once	15	TRBV29-1	NA	TRBJ1-1	TGCAGCGTTGATCTCCGAGGGGGGGGGAACACTGAAGCTTTCTTT	CSVDLRGGGNTEAFF
NA	16	TRBV28	NA	TRBJ2-7	TGTGCCAGCAGTTTCTTCCTAGACAGGTCCCCCTACGAGCAGTACTTC	CASSFFLDRSPYEQYF
NA	13	TRBV11-2	TRBD1	TRBJ1-1	TGTGCCAGCAGCCCTTACAGGGGCGCTGAAGCTTTCTTT	CASSPYRGAEAFF